The clone carrying this TCR beta chain has only one observation. The data belong to a study of cytomegalovirus exposure and HLA in healthy donors. The V gene's germline CDR1 is MNHEY and CDR2 SMNVEV (reference sequence). The CDR3 loop spans 14 amino acids. Trimming took 7 bases from V and 0 from J, leaving 7 bases between them. Donors showed nominal health when sampled, although they likely had unrecorded immune exposures. Both 60 Vbeta primers and 13 Jbeta primers went into the PCR. Using immunoSEQ multiplex PCR, the repertoire was profiled, and TCRdb retains in-frame clones only, with some absent. The repertoire holds 130,000 or so clones, with 70% to 80% as singletons.

V gene TRBV27 combines with J gene TRBJ2-6; D gene unclear. This TCR derives from a female donor in good health and CMV-seronegative. Input material: PBMCs. The CDR3 here is CASNVYSGANVLTF. The CDR3 DNA sequence: TGTGCCAGCAATGTATACTCTGGGGCCAACGTCCTGACTTTC.